This entry lists 13 T cell receptor beta chains sequenced from one sample in a study of blood T cell repertoires in COVID-19. TCRdb's copy holds only in-frame clones and misses some; the assay was immunoSEQ multiplex PCR. The sample consists of about 200,000 clones, 85% to 90% of them appearing once. Sequenced material: PBMCs or T cells enriched from blood (not recorded which). Receptor source: a man aged 25-45 years who had recovered from COVID-19.

V is TRBV28 and J is TRBJ2-7; the match to TRBD1 covers 12 bases. In germline, CDR1 is MDHEN, CDR2 SYDVKM. V lost 6 bases and J lost 7; bases outside the gene matches: 10. This CDR3 comprises 15 residues. The CDR3: CASSLAGTGGGEQYF. The CDR3 DNA reads TGTGCCAGCAGCCTCGCCGGGACAGGGGGCGGTGAGCAGTACTTC.

This chain connects TRBV24-1 to TRBJ2-5, with 7 nucleotides matching TRBD1. The CDR3 runs 13 residues. From germline, CDR1 is KGHDR and CDR2 SFDVKD. J lost 3 bases, V lost 5 bases, and 2 bases had no gene match. The DNA for the CDR3 is TGTGCCACCAGTGGGGACAGAGAAGAGACCCAGTACTTC. It specifies CATSGDREETQYF.

A single count supports this clone. The J gene is TRBJ2-7, the V gene TRBV13, with a possible D match to TRBD2 (7 bases). V lost 5 bases and J lost 1, with 12 bases in between. The CDR3 loop spans 14 amino acids. The germline CDR1 and CDR2 sequences are PRHDT and FYEKMQ (reference sequence). For the CDR3, the DNA is TGTGCCAGCAGCGTTAGGGGGGGGTCCTACGAGCAGTACTTC. This codes for CASSVRGGSYEQYF.

The rearrangement joins TRBV9 to TRBJ2-3; perhaps TRBD1 as D (5 bases). Germline-derived CDR1 and CDR2 are SGDLS and YYNGEE. The V gene lost 1 base and the J gene lost 2 bases, with 11 bases spanning the gap. The CDR3 runs 15 residues. The CDR3 DNA reads as TGTGCCAGCAGCGTATTAGGGGCCCACACAGATACGCAGTATTTT. It specifies CASSVLGAHTDTQYF.

The chain links TRBV9 to TRBJ1-3, with a possible D match to TRBD1 (5 bases). Trimming removed 0 bases from V and 1 base from J, with 14 bases in between. Germline CDR1 reads SGDLS; CDR2 reads YYNGEE. This CDR3 is built from 17 residues. CDR3: CASSVGGGSESGNTIYF. In DNA form, the CDR3 reads TGTGCCAGCAGCGTAGGCGGGGGGTCTGAATCTGGAAACACCATATATTTT.

This sequence joins TRBV27 and TRBJ2-1; possible D gene TRBD2, 6 bases. The CDR3 runs to 16 residues. Germline lookup yields CDR1 MNHEY and CDR2 SMNVEV (reference sequence). The V and J ends lost 0 bases and 6 bases respectively, with 15 bases between them. CDR3 sequence reads: CASSLSGRESTNEQFF. CDR3 nucleotide sequence: TGTGCCAGCAGTTTATCGGGTCGGGAGAGCACCAATGAGCAGTTCTTC.

The CDR3 loop reads CASSIGTASTDTQYF. Here the CDR3 DNA reads TGTGCCAGTAGTATTGGGACAGCTAGCACAGATACGCAGTATTTT. This chain connects TRBV19 to TRBJ2-3; 7 positions agree with TRBD1. This CDR3 has 15 amino acids. The germline gives CDR1 LNHDA, CDR2 SQIVND (reference sequence). V was clipped by 3 bases and J by 0 bases; unmatched bases: 3.

The rearrangement links TRBV7-2 to TRBJ1-5; D gene ambiguous. The CDR3 sequence is 13 residues long. Trimming left V 1 base short and J 4 bases short, with 5 bases between. The V gene's germline CDR1 is SGHTA and CDR2 FQGNSA. The CDR3 region is CASSLVENQPQHF. Here the CDR3 DNA reads TGTGCCAGCAGCTTAGTGGAGAATCAGCCCCAGCATTTT.

This chain uses TRBV5-1 with TRBJ1-1; a weak D match, TRBD1 (5 bases). Germline V lookup: CDR1 SGHRS, CDR2 YFSETQ. The V gene lost 6 bases and the J gene lost 2 bases, with 14 bases spanning the gap. This CDR3 has 14 residues. The CDR3 spells CASTAGGLNTEAFF. CDR3 sequence (DNA): TGCGCCAGCACAGCGGGGGGTCTTAACACTGAAGCTTTCTTT. The full variable domain, its missing parts supplied by reference TRBV5-1 and TRBJ1-1, is KAGVTQTPRYLIKTRGQQVTLSCSPISGHRSVSWYQQTPGQGLQFLFEYFSETQRNKGNFPGRFSGRQFSNSRSEMNVSTLELGDSALYLCASTAGGLNTEAFFGQGTRLTVV.

This chain uses TRBV4-1 with TRBJ2-7; the D gene is possibly TRBD2 (7 bases). This CDR3 has 13 amino acids. Trimming removed 3 bases from V and 2 bases from J, with 8 bases in between. Looked up from germline, CDR1 is MGHRA and CDR2 is YSYEKL. The CDR3 sequence: CASSHGGPYEQYF. CDR3 sequence (DNA): TGCGCCAGCAGCCACGGGGGGCCCTACGAGCAGTACTTC.

The chain links TRBV19 to TRBJ2-7, with D possibly being TRBD1 (5 bases). Trimming took off 3 bases at V and 6 bases at J, with 21 bases between the two ends. Germline V gives CDR1 LNHDA, CDR2 SQIVND (reference sequence). This CDR3 is 16 amino acids long. The CDR3 nucleotides read TGTGCCAGTAGTATCTTGGCTTATAGACAGACGACCGAGCAGTACTTC. The encoded protein is CASSILAYRQTTEQYF.

V is TRBV10-2 and J is TRBJ2-1, with 10 nucleotides matching TRBD2. The V and J ends lost 5 bases and 0 bases, in that order; junction bases with no gene match: 1. Germline CDR1 and CDR2: WSHSY and SAAADI. This CDR3 has 15 residues. CDR3 coding DNA: TGCGCCAGCAGTTTAGCGGGGGGCTCCTACAATGAGCAGTTCTTC. Translating gives CASSLAGGSYNEQFF.

V and J are TRBV28 and TRBJ1-5; 8 nucleotides line up with TRBD1. The CDR3 covers 16 residues. Germline CDR1 MDHEN, CDR2 SYDVKM. Trimming cost V 5 bases and J 7 bases; bases outside gene matches: 13. The CDR3 DNA follows: TGTGCCAGCAGTCCACCTATTCAGGGGGCTGGGCAGCCCCAGCATTTT. Its protein is CASSPPIQGAGQPQHF.